This TCR beta chain was recovered during a study of early T cells in non-severe SARS-CoV-2 infection. Study details: Bulk RNA taken from unsorted whole blood was sequenced, leaving chains unpaired. Study findings and constraints: CD4 and private specificities were missed by VDJdb matching, which favored anti-spike CD8 responses.

V shed 7 bases and J 6 bases; nucleotides not matched to a gene: 12. The CDR3 has 16 amino acids. Looked up from germline, CDR1 is MNHEY and CDR2 is SVGEGT. Unique molecular identifiers tagged individual cDNA molecules. TCRdb reprocessed the 5' RACE reads via MiXCR and lists one record per CDR3 protein. The sample lists about 53,000 distinct CDR3 sequences; approximately 12% were seen once. This clonotype was seen at least ten times. Antigen unknown. The chain uses TRBV6-2 or TRBV6-3 and TRBJ2-2; 9 bases line up with TRBD2. This material consisted of whole blood, taken at baseline. The sequence was obtained from an adult who was a healthcare worker with PCR-confirmed SARS-CoV-2 infection or an uninfected control (not recorded which). The CDR3 nucleotides read TGTGCCAGCATCGACTTTAGCGGGAGCCGGTCCGGGGAGCTGTTTTTT. As protein: CASIDFSGSRSGELFF.